This TCR beta chain derives from a study of blood T cell repertoires in COVID-19. Study summary: Sample material is recorded as cDNA or gDNA derived from T cells, B-cell-depleted T cells, or PBMCs.

Germline loops: CDR1 SNHLY, CDR2 FYNNEI. The V segment lost 6 bases and the J segment 2 bases; nucleotides outside the gene matches: 7. The CDR3 has 15 amino acids. Sequencing used immunoSEQ multiplex PCR; TCRdb keeps in-frame clones, though not all of them. There are some 90,000 clones in the sample; nearly 90% occur only once, and roughly 5.2% lies in the top ten. The source material was peripheral blood. This receptor was taken from a woman older than 75 with active COVID-19. The V call is TRBV2, the J call TRBJ1-5; 7 bases are shared with TRBD1. The CDR3 here is CASRGTVRGNQPQHF. The CDR3 coding sequence is TGTGCCAGCAGGGGGACAGTTAGAGGCAATCAGCCCCAGCATTTT.